This is a list of T cell receptor beta chains from one sample in a study of control samples from healthy donors and cancer patients. Assay: immunoSEQ multiplex PCR; the TCRdb copy retains only in-frame clones and omits some. The data hold around 33,000 clones, with approximately 90% observed a single time. Source material: PBMCs. All receptors derive from a woman between 40 and 55 years old with lung cancer. Both conserved end residues are part of each CDR3. A D gene is named only where the DNA matches it firmly. Rows may omit the clone size; those that give it use once, few, many or a size class.

D	V	size	J	CDR3	DNA
.	TRBV5-6	.	TRBJ2-3	CASSLYWAGGADTQYF	TGTGCCAGCAGCTTGTATTGGGCAGGTGGCGCAGATACGCAGTATTTT
.	TRBV19	.	TRBJ1-2	CASRDSLYGYTF	TGTGCCAGTAGGGACAGCCTCTATGGCTACACCTTC
.	TRBV2	.	TRBJ2-1	CASDFYNEQFF	TGTGCCAGCGACTTCTACAATGAGCAGTTCTTC
.	TRBV11-3	.	TRBJ1-4	CASSPSRSSNEKLFF	TGTGCCAGCAGCCCTTCACGGAGTTCTAATGAAAAACTGTTTTTT
TRBD1	TRBV4-3	few	TRBJ1-5	CASSQDRQGAGQPQHF	TGCGCCAGCAGCCAAGACCGACAGGGGGCAGGGCAGCCCCAGCATTTT
TRBD1	TRBV13	.	TRBJ2-7	CASSSPAGTGDLRSSYEQYF	TGTGCCAGCAGCTCTCCCGCCGGGACAGGGGACCTGAGGAGCTCCTACGAGCAGTACTTC
TRBD2	TRBV6-6	.	TRBJ2-1	CASSYSPGLADNEQFF	TGTGCCAGCAGTTACTCTCCGGGACTAGCTGACAATGAGCAGTTCTTC
.	TRBV28	.	TRBJ1-1	CASSLWTGPNTEAFF	TGTGCCAGCAGTTTATGGACGGGACCGAACACTGAAGCTTTCTTT
TRBD2	TRBV19	.	TRBJ2-7	CASSIASGAYEQYF	TGTGCCAGTAGTATAGCTAGCGGGGCCTACGAGCAGTACTTC
.	TRBV21-1	once	TRBJ2-7	CASSNGTYYEQYF	TGTGCCAGCAGCAACGGGACATATTACGAGCAGTACTTC
TRBD1	TRBV6-2/TRBV6-3	.	TRBJ1-5	CASSYSRTGGWSSNQPQHF	TGTGCCAGCAGTTACTCGAGGACAGGGGGCTGGAGTAGCAATCAGCCCCAGCATTTT
.	TRBV7-3	.	TRBJ2-3	CASSPTAFADTQYF	TGTGCCAGCAGCCCGACGGCTTTTGCAGATACGCAGTATTTT
.	TRBV6-5	few	TRBJ1-2	CASSYSPPEVYGYTF	TGTGCCAGCAGTTACTCACCCCCCGAGGTCTATGGCTACACCTTC
.	TRBV19	.	TRBJ1-4	CASSIGGATNEKLFF	TGTGCCAGTAGTATCGGGGGGGCAACTAATGAAAAACTGTTTTTT
TRBD2	TRBV4-1	.	TRBJ2-2	CASSQDRLAENTGELFF	TGCGCCAGCAGCCAAGATAGACTAGCGGAAAACACCGGGGAGCTGTTTTTT
TRBD1	TRBV29-1	.	TRBJ1-1	CSVGGGATQAFF	TGCAGCGTTGGAGGGGGCGCGACTCAAGCTTTCTTT
TRBD1	TRBV5-1	.	TRBJ1-2	CASSEGTGGSRYGYTF	TGCGCCAGCAGCGAAGGGACAGGGGGCTCTCGCTATGGCTACACCTTC
.	TRBV5-1	once	TRBJ2-5	CASRTRGLSQETQYF	TGCGCCAGCAGAACGCGGGGGCTTTCTCAAGAGACCCAGTACTTC
.	TRBV12-5	once	TRBJ1-2	CASGLGDLGAYGYTF	TGTGCTAGTGGTTTGGGGGATTTGGGGGCGTATGGCTACACCTTC